A single sample is the source of the 10 T cell receptor beta chains below, sequenced in a study of shared clonotypes between healthy human individuals. The method was immunoSEQ multiplex PCR; TCRdb's version includes in-frame clones alone and lacks a portion of them. This table holds about 960,000 clones, 76% found once. Sample: memory CD4+ T cells sorted from blood. The subset is: CD45RA-negative fraction. The receptors stem from a young man in good health.

V and J are TRBV5-6 and TRBJ1-2; D perhaps matches TRBD1 (6 bases). CDR3 size: 13 residues. Trimming left V 4 bases short and J 4 bases short, with 11 bases between. Germline loops: CDR1 SGHDT, CDR2 YYEEEE. CDR3 nucleotides: TGTGCCAGCAGCGTGGGACACCGCTATGGCTACACCTTC. Residues: CASSVGHRYGYTF. Using reference TRBV5-6 and TRBJ1-2 for the parts outside the CDR3, the full variable domain is DAGVTQSPTHLIKTRGQQVTLRCSPKSGHDTVSWYQQALGQGPQFIFQYYEEEERQRGNFPDRFSGHQFPNYSSELNVNALLLGDSALYLCASSVGHRYGYTFGSGTRLTVV.

A few counts support this clone. V and J are TRBV5-1 and TRBJ1-1, with no clear D. Germline loops: CDR1 SGHRS, CDR2 YFSETQ. The CDR3 extends over 14 amino acids. Trimming took off 1 base at V and 1 base at J, with 8 bases between the two ends. CDR3 in DNA: TGCGCCAGCAGCTTGAACGGACCGAACACTGAAGCTTTCTTT. Amino acids: CASSLNGPNTEAFF.

The V call is TRBV5-1, the J call TRBJ1-2; D gene ambiguous. This CDR3 comprises 15 residues. Trimming took off 0 bases at V and 1 base at J, with 10 bases between the two ends. In germline, CDR1 is SGHRS, CDR2 YFSETQ. CDR3 nucleotides: TGCGCCAGCAGCTTGGAGACGGTTCTTAACTATGGCTACACCTTC. Its translation is CASSLETVLNYGYTF.

The chain uses TRBV5-1 and TRBJ2-2, with 9 bases fitting TRBD1. This CDR3 comprises 16 residues. Trimming cost V 3 bases and J 4 bases; bases outside gene matches: 7. CDR1 is SGHRS and CDR2 is YFSETQ in the germline V gene. CDR3 coding DNA: TGCGCCAGCAGCTCCCCACAGGGGGCGCCCACCGGGGAGCTGTTTTTT. Its translation: CASSSPQGAPTGELFF.

To note about this clone: Mismatch with germline at one junction end may stem from a read error. V usage is TRBV7-7 and J usage is TRBJ2-5; D may match TRBD1 or TRBD2 (6 bases each). The germline gives CDR1 SSHAT, CDR2 FNYEAQ (reference sequence). The CDR3 is made up of 15 amino acids. The CDR3 loop reads CASSLGGGTKETQYF. The CDR3 nucleotides are TGTGCTAGCAGCTTAGGTGGCGGGACAAAAGAGACCCAGTACTTC.

In the case of this clone: It may be a read error: a sequence one base away is much more abundant. The genes are TRBV11-3 and TRBJ2-2; no reliable D call. This CDR3 comprises 12 residues. V was pared by 1 base and J by 5 bases, with 2 bases between. CDR1 SGHNT and CDR2 YENEEA come from the germline V gene. The CDR3 DNA is TGTGCCAGCAGCTTAGTTACCGGGGAGCTGTTTTTT. Its protein is CASSLVTGELFF.

The rearrangement joins TRBV4-2 to TRBJ2-3; 10 bases are a match to TRBD2. The CDR3 contains 16 residues. The V gene end was trimmed by 3 bases and the J gene end by 2 bases; junction bases not matched to a gene: 5. Per the germline V gene, CDR1 is LGHNA and CDR2 is YNFKEQ. The CDR3 spells CASSQDSGGPTDTQYF. CDR3 bases: TGTGCCAGCAGCCAGGATAGCGGGGGGCCCACAGATACGCAGTATTTT.

The J gene is TRBJ2-3, the V gene TRBV28; 13 positions agree with TRBD2. Trimming removed 3 bases from V and 6 bases from J; junction bases left unmatched: 6. The CDR3 is 16 residues long. Germline assignment: CDR1 MDHEN and CDR2 SYDVKM. Written as DNA, the CDR3 is TGTGCCAGCAGTTTGACTAGCGGGGGGAAAGGGGATACGCAGTATTTT. Residues: CASSLTSGGKGDTQYF.

This chain connects TRBV10-3 to TRBJ2-1; 10 bases are shared with TRBD2. Germline assignment: CDR1 ENHRY and CDR2 SYGVKD. The CDR3 is 17 amino acids. V was clipped by 10 bases and J by 0 bases; unmatched bases: 12. The CDR3 spells CATIPRGLASSYNEQFF. The CDR3 DNA sequence: TGTGCCACCATACCAAGGGGACTAGCGAGCTCCTACAATGAGCAGTTCTTC.

The chain uses TRBV30 and TRBJ2-3; no clear D gene. The CDR3 is 14 residues long. Deletions cut 1 base from V and 5 bases from J, with 13 bases between. CDR1 and CDR2 from the germline V gene are GTSNPN and SVGIG (reference sequence). In DNA, the CDR3 is TGTGCCTGGAGTGCCGGCCTTAATCTAGATACGCAGTATTTT. As protein: CAWSAGLNLDTQYF.